These 14 T cell receptor beta chains came from one sample sequenced in a study of spatial heterogeneity in lung cancer. Regarding the study as a whole: Tumor mutation counts were tracked by expanded intratumoral alpha and beta TCR counts.

Their cognate antigens are unknown. TCRdb passed the 5' RACE reads through MiXCR, listing each CDR3 protein once. The table records 6,000 to 9,000 distinct CDR3 sequences, 3% to 4% of them present only once. The sample's time point: sample taken at primary tumor resection. The specimen was lung tumor tissue, collected at surgery. Source of these receptors: a male donor with early-stage non-small cell lung cancer.

The table lists this clonotype with many counts. The J gene is TRBJ2-2, the V gene TRBV7-3, with D tentatively TRBD2 (6 bases). The CDR3 has 13 amino acids. Per germline, CDR1 SGHTA and CDR2 FQGTGA. Trimming cost V 5 bases and J 5 bases, with 9 bases left between them. CDR3 amino acids: CASSPSGTGELFF. CDR3 sequence (DNA): TGTGCCAGCAGCCCCAGCGGGACCGGGGAGCTGTTTTTT.

By share, this clonotype counts as medium-sized. The J gene is TRBJ2-1, the V gene TRBV29-1; D remains ambiguous. The germline V and J ends were trimmed by 6 bases and 4 bases, with 13 bases remaining between them. The CDR3 runs to 13 residues. CDR1 and CDR2 from the germline V gene are SQVTM and ANQGSEA. CDR3 coding DNA: TGCAGCGTCCGGATTCCTCTTTACAATGAGCAGTTCTTC. This encodes CSVRIPLYNEQFF.

There are many counts of this clonotype. The chain has TRBV29-1 and TRBJ2-3; TRBD2 matches 16 bases. The CDR3 runs to 15 residues. Germline V gene data show CDR1 as SQVTM and CDR2 as ANQGSEA. V lost 6 bases, J lost 5 bases, and 5 bases stayed unmatched. The CDR3 loop is CSVTGLAGGLDTQYF. The CDR3 coding sequence is TGCAGCGTAACGGGACTAGCGGGGGGGCTAGATACGCAGTATTTT.

This clonotype was observed a handful of times. The chain couples TRBV11-2 to TRBJ2-7; D not certain. V lost 5 bases and J lost 5, with 13 bases in between. The germline V gene encodes CDR1 SGHAT and CDR2 FQNNGV. The CDR3 has 13 amino acids. This CDR3 is CASSPENFNEQYF. The CDR3 DNA reads as TGTGCCAGCAGCCCGGAGAATTTTAACGAGCAGTACTTC.

By sample share, this clonotype is medium-sized. Here the CDR3 reads CASSLRDREEISYEQYF. The CDR3 DNA follows: TGTGCCAGCAGCTTAAGGGACAGGGAAGAAATTTCCTACGAGCAGTACTTC. The chain uses TRBV7-3 and TRBJ2-7; TRBD1 agrees at 9 bases. Germline CDR1 reads SGHTA; CDR2 reads FQGTGA. This CDR3 contains 17 residues. Trimming removed 1 base from V and 1 base from J; junction bases left unmatched: 8.

In its sample, this clonotype was seen many times. The rearrangement joins TRBV11-3 to TRBJ2-7; 11 nucleotides agree with TRBD1. Germline assignment: CDR1 SGHNT and CDR2 YENEEA. CDR3 length equals 14 residues. V shed 5 bases, J shed 7 bases, and the junction held 7 bases outside the gene matches. The CDR3 region has the DNA TGTGCCAGCAGCCCGCGGACAGGGGGCGGAGAGCAGTACTTC. This translates into CASSPRTGGGEQYF.

At least ten counts were recorded for this clonotype. The chain carries TRBV19 and TRBJ2-3; 7 positions agree with TRBD2. This CDR3 has 16 residues. Trimming at V came to 6 bases and at J to 4 bases, leaving 13 bases not matched to a gene. Germline CDR1 is LNHDA and CDR2 is SQIVND (reference sequence). The chain's CDR3 is CASSPSGGSFPDTQYF. The CDR3 nucleotides are TGTGCCAGTAGCCCCTCGGGCGGGAGTTTTCCAGATACGCAGTATTTT.

This clonotype was seen at least ten times. J is TRBJ2-1 and V is TRBV24-1; 11 nucleotides line up with TRBD2. The CDR3 is 16 residues long. Per germline, CDR1 KGHDR and CDR2 SFDVKD. The junction had 6 bases not matched to a gene; V was cut back by 3 bases and J by 6 bases. CDR3 coding DNA: TGTGCCACCAGTGATGCCCTAGCGGGGGGCCCCAATGAGCAGTTCTTC. It is translated as CATSDALAGGPNEQFF.

At least ten counts were recorded for this clonotype. The genes are TRBV19 and TRBJ2-7; TRBD2 aligns across 11 bases. The germline V gene encodes CDR1 LNHDA and CDR2 SQIVND (reference sequence). The CDR3 has 15 amino acids. V was clipped by 5 bases and J by 3 bases; unmatched bases: 6. The CDR3 spells CASSPAGTSGYEQYF. For the CDR3, the DNA is TGTGCCAGTAGTCCCGCGGGGACTAGCGGCTACGAGCAGTACTTC.

This clonotype came up many times. The chain joins TRBV9 to TRBJ2-1, with 7 bases matching TRBD2. The CDR3 loop spans 15 amino acids. V lost 1 base to trimming and J lost 7 bases; unmatched junction nucleotides: 8. Germline CDR1 and CDR2: SGDLS and YYNGEE. CDR3 coding DNA: TGTGCCAGCAGCGTAAGCGGGAATGAGGTTAATGAGCAGTTCTTC. Translating it yields CASSVSGNEVNEQFF.

This clonotype was seen many times. This rearrangement joins TRBV3-1 to TRBJ1-2; D is uncertain. The CDR3 has 11 residues. V lost 5 bases and J 1 base, leaving 2 bases between the germline ends. Germline CDR1 and CDR2: LGHDT and YNNKEL (reference sequence). CDR3 nucleotide sequence: TGTGCCAGCAGCTTTAACTATGGCTACACCTTC. Encoded protein: CASSFNYGYTF. Full variable domain (missing parts from reference TRBV3-1 and TRBJ1-2): DTAVSQTPKYLVTQMGNDKSIKCEQNLGHDTMYWYKQDSKKFLKIMFSYNNKELIINETVPNRFSPKSPDKAHLNLHINSLELGDSAVYFCASSFNYGYTFGSGTRLTVV.

The sample holds many counts of this clonotype. The rearrangement links TRBV3-1 to TRBJ1-1; D is perhaps TRBD1 (5 bases). Germline V CDR1 and CDR2: LGHDT, YNNKEL (reference sequence). V was cut by 3 bases and J by 0 bases, with 11 bases left in between. CDR3 length equals 15 residues. The CDR3: CASSHSREMNTEAFF. The DNA of the CDR3 is TGTGCCAGCAGCCATAGCAGGGAGATGAACACTGAAGCTTTCTTT.

The sample holds many counts of this clonotype. V gene TRBV2 combines with J gene TRBJ2-2; D is perhaps TRBD2 (6 bases). V gave up 5 bases and J gave up 2 bases, with 9 bases separating them. Germline CDR1 and CDR2: SNHLY and FYNNEI. The length of the CDR3 is 14 residues. The CDR3 DNA is TGTGCCAGCAGTCTGACTAGAAACACCGGGGAGCTGTTTTTT. The encoded protein is CASSLTRNTGELFF.

This clonotype was observed a few times. In DNA form, the CDR3 reads TGTGCCAGCAGCTTAGCGTTGACCTTAGGGATGAACACTGAAGCTTTCTTT. It codes for CASSLALTLGMNTEAFF. The chain employs TRBV7-9 and TRBJ1-1; D unclear. CDR1 is SEHNR, CDR2 FQNEAQ, per germline (reference sequence). The CDR3 contains 17 residues. Trimming removed 0 bases from V and 0 bases from J, with 14 bases in between.